The 18 T cell receptor beta chains presented below share a single source sample, sequenced in a study of T cell repertoires in cytomegalovirus infection. Their recognized antigens are unknown. TCRdb called the reads again in MiXCR, with one record for every CDR3 protein. The table lists more than 300,000 distinct CDR3 sequences, roughly 34% of them singletons, with 13% in the top ten. The source material was cultured PBMCs, sampled from culture after CMV antigen stimulation. Receptors were obtained from a human donor in good health (CMV status not recorded). Some clones in this sample may be carry-over from other donors' samples.

This chain's CDR3 is CAWSEAGWGDEQFF. CDR3 bases: TGTGCCTGGAGTGAGGCGGGATGGGGCGATGAGCAGTTCTTC. The chain combines TRBV30 with TRBJ2-1; D possibly corresponds to TRBD2 (6 bases). The V and J ends lost 1 base and 8 bases respectively, with 15 bases between them. CDR1 GTSNPN and CDR2 SVGIG come from the germline V gene (reference sequence). This CDR3 region has 14 residues.

This rearrangement joins TRBV28 to TRBJ2-7, with 9 bases fitting TRBD2. CDR3 size: 17 residues. Germline V lookup: CDR1 MDHEN, CDR2 SYDVKM. J lost 3 bases, V lost 3 bases, and 12 bases had no gene match. CDR3 sequence (DNA): TGTGCCAGCAGTTTGGCCTCAGGGGCGGGAGGGATCTACGAGCAGTACGTC. Protein: CASSLASGAGGIYEQYV.

Written as DNA, the CDR3 is TGTGCCAGCAGCCTTGGACAGGGGGATTTCGACGAGCAGTACTTC. It yields the protein CASSLGQGDFDEQYF. J is TRBJ2-7 and V is TRBV12-3 or TRBV12-4, with 10 positions matching TRBD1. The V and J ends lost 6 bases and 5 bases, in that order; junction bases with no gene match: 10. This CDR3 comprises 15 residues.

This chain uses TRBV7-9 with TRBJ2-7, with no clear D. Trimming stripped 1 base from V and 0 bases from J, with 7 bases between. The CDR3 totals 14 residues. Germline-derived CDR1 and CDR2 are SEHNR and FQNEAQ (reference sequence). The CDR3 bases are TGTGCCAGCAGCTTAGGCAGGAGCTCCTACGAGCAGTACGTC. Its protein product is CASSLGRSSYEQYV.

The chain recombines TRBV19 with TRBJ2-1, with 9 bases lining up with TRBD2. CDR3 length: 14 amino acids. The V gene end was trimmed by 7 bases and the J gene end by 9 bases; junction bases not matched to a gene: 10. The germline gives CDR1 LNHDA, CDR2 SQIVND (reference sequence). The CDR3 loop reads CASNGGLAKGEQFF. The DNA for the CDR3 is TGTGCCAGTAACGGAGGACTAGCGAAAGGTGAGCAGTTCTTC.

A few counts support this clonotype. This chain uses TRBV27 with TRBJ1-1; D call uncertain. V was trimmed by 1 base and J by 7 bases, leaving 10 bases between them. The CDR3 spans 13 residues. CDR1 MNHEY and CDR2 SMNVEV come from the germline V gene (reference sequence). The CDR3 spells CASSLLWDSEAFF. CDR3 bases: TGTGCCAGCAGTTTATTGTGGGATAGTGAAGCTTTCTTT.

The J gene is TRBJ1-1, the V gene TRBV28; D possibly corresponds to TRBD1 (5 bases). The V end lost 4 bases, the J end lost 1 base, and 10 bases lay between the germline ends. CDR3 size: 14 residues. The germline gives CDR1 MDHEN, CDR2 SYDVKM. As DNA, the CDR3 is TGTGCCAGCAGTTCAGGGATTTGGAACACTGAAGCTTTCTTT. This gives the protein CASSSGIWNTEAFF.

V usage is TRBV7-8 and J usage is TRBJ2-1; possibly TRBD1 or TRBD2 for D (5 bases each). V was pared by 5 bases and J by 12 bases, with 14 bases between. Germline CDR1 reads SGHVS; CDR2 reads FQNEAQ. The CDR3 loop spans 12 amino acids. The chain's CDR3 is CASSLGAVGQFF. The DNA of the CDR3 is TGTGCCAGCAGCCTCGGGGCAGTGGGGCAGTTCTTC.

This clonotype has just a few counts. This sequence joins TRBV7-2 and TRBJ2-7; no reliable D call. The V end was cut by 4 bases, the J end by 4 bases, with 5 bases between. CDR3 length: 11 amino acids. CDR1 SGHTA and CDR2 FQGNSA come from the germline V gene. The CDR3 loop reads CASSSYYEQYV. CDR3 nucleotide sequence: TGTGCCAGCAGCTCCTATTACGAGCAGTACGTC.

This clonotype has ten or more counts. The chain uses TRBV7-2 and TRBJ1-2, with TRBD1 matching over 7 bases. V shed 5 bases, J shed 7 bases, and the junction held 13 bases outside the gene matches. Germline lookup yields CDR1 SGHTA and CDR2 FQGNSA. The CDR3 sequence is 15 residues long. Here the CDR3 reads CASSPRDRVIGGYTF. The CDR3 DNA reads as TGTGCCAGCAGCCCGCGGGACAGAGTGATAGGTGGCTACACCTTC.

The CDR3 region has the DNA TGTGCCAGCAACTCCCGCCCGGGACCACCCAATCAGCCCCAGCATTTT. Residues: CASNSRPGPPNQPQHF. The chain joins TRBV25-1 to TRBJ1-5; maybe TRBD1 (5 bases). Germline V gene data show CDR1 as MGHDK and CDR2 as SYGVNS. Trimming removed 7 bases at V and 3 bases at J, with 19 bases between. The CDR3 sequence is 16 residues long.

This clonotype was recorded a few times. This chain's CDR3 is CASSLVPRDPTYEQYF. CDR3 nucleotide sequence: TGTGCCAGCAGCTTAGTCCCCCGGGACCCCACCTACGAGCAGTACTTC. The chain employs TRBV7-2 and TRBJ2-7; either TRBD1 or TRBD2 may fit D (5 bases each). The V gene's germline CDR1 is SGHTA and CDR2 FQGNSA. This CDR3 spans 16 amino acids. V shed 1 base and J shed 2 bases, with 15 bases lying between them.

This clonotype showed up just a few times. This sequence joins TRBV28 and TRBJ1-5; D possibly corresponds to TRBD1 (6 bases). This CDR3 contains 13 residues. V lost 5 bases and J lost 7, with 12 bases in between. Germline V CDR1 and CDR2: MDHEN, SYDVKM. CDR3 in amino acids: CASSEQGNQPQHF. The CDR3 DNA follows: TGTGCCAGCAGTGAACAGGGTAACCAGCCCCAGCATTTT.

J is TRBJ1-2 and V is TRBV27; D is possibly TRBD1 (6 bases). The CDR3 consists of 14 residues. Germline CDR1 and CDR2: MNHEY and SMNVEV (reference sequence). The V gene lost 9 bases and the J gene lost 0 bases, with 14 bases spanning the gap. CDR3 nucleotides: TGTGCCAGTGGATTAACAGGGACTAACTATGGCTACACCTTC. Translating gives CASGLTGTNYGYTF.

This clonotype was seen a few times. This chain's CDR3 is CASSLLMGRTEAFF. The CDR3 DNA follows: TGTGCCAGCAGCCTTCTTATGGGCCGGACTGAAGCTTTCTTT. The chain joins TRBV7-2 to TRBJ1-1; D not certain. The V gene lost 5 bases and the J gene lost 5 bases, with 15 bases spanning the gap. The CDR3 is made up of 14 amino acids. Germline V gene data show CDR1 as SGHTA and CDR2 as FQGNSA.

The sample holds a few counts of this clonotype. V gene TRBV6-2 or TRBV6-3 combines with J gene TRBJ2-7; D possibly corresponds to TRBD2 (5 bases). Between the trimmed V and J ends, which lost 3 bases and 2 bases, there was a span of 14 bases. Germline V lookup: CDR1 MNHEY, CDR2 SVGEGT. This CDR3 region has 15 residues. The CDR3 region has the DNA TGTGCCAGCAGTTATCCCAGCGGTCGTACCTACGAGCAGTACTTC. Translating it yields CASSYPSGRTYEQYF.

This clonotype occurred a few times. The CDR3 DNA reads as TGTGCCAGCAGCTTAGCCCCCGGGACTAGCGTTTACAATGAGCAGTTCTTC. Its translation: CASSLAPGTSVYNEQFF. The V call is TRBV7-8, the J call TRBJ2-1; 10 nucleotides match TRBD2. The CDR3 consists of 17 residues. J lost 4 bases, V lost 0 bases, and 6 bases had no gene match. Germline values: CDR1 SGHVS, CDR2 FQNEAQ.

This chain connects TRBV7-2 to TRBJ2-7; 8 bases are a match to TRBD1. The CDR3 consists of 14 residues. J gave up 1 base and V 4 bases, and 3 bases lay outside the gene matches. Looked up from germline, CDR1 is SGHTA and CDR2 is FQGNSA. CDR3 DNA: TGTGCCAGCAGCTACCGGGACAGGTCCTACGAGCAGTACTTC. This sequence encodes CASSYRDRSYEQYF.